The rows below give T cell receptor beta chains drawn from one sample of a study of identical twins. TCRdb reprocessed the 5' RACE reads via MiXCR and lists one record per CDR3 protein. The sample has fewer than 800,000 distinct CDR3 sequences, around 7.5% seen once. The same data also contributed to another study, on yellow fever vaccine responses in identical twins.

The sequenced sample consisted of PBMCs. The receptors shown here come from a young woman in good health. Each CDR3 is given with its conserved first and last residue. D genes are given only for firm matches. Clone size is not always given. Where it is, it says once, few, many or a class for expanded clones.

CDR3aa	CDR3nt	d_gene	abundance	len	v_gene	j_gene
CASTYSGGYTDTQYF	TGTGCCAGCACCTACAGCGGGGGCTACACAGATACGCAGTATTTT	TRBD2	-	15	TRBV6-1	TRBJ2-3
CATSDPSGGLTGELFF	TGTGCCACCAGTGATCCTAGCGGGGGGCTCACCGGGGAGCTGTTTTTT	TRBD2	-	16	TRBV24-1	TRBJ2-2
CASSLVAGVSNSPLHF	TGTGCCAGCAGCTTAGTGGCGGGAGTGAGTAATTCACCCCTCCACTTT	-	-	16	TRBV7-9	TRBJ1-6
CSVEDPDRGSAEQYF	TGCAGCGTTGAAGATCCGGACAGGGGCTCTGCGGAGCAGTACTTC	TRBD1	-	15	TRBV29-1	TRBJ2-7
CSARDPRSGETQYF	TGCAGTGCTAGAGATCCACGGTCTGGCGAGACCCAGTACTTC	-	-	14	TRBV20-1	TRBJ2-5
CASSWSLADTQYF	TGTGCCAGCAGCTGGAGCCTGGCAGATACGCAGTATTTT	-	few	13	TRBV7-2	TRBJ2-3
CASRRAGVSYNEQFF	TGTGCCAGCAGGAGAGCGGGGGTTTCCTACAATGAGCAGTTCTTC	TRBD2	few	15	TRBV12-3/TRBV12-4	TRBJ2-1
CASKGQGSGANVLTF	TGTGCCAGCAAGGGACAGGGGTCTGGGGCCAACGTCCTGACTTTC	TRBD1	-	15	TRBV3-1	TRBJ2-6
CASSNGGGNEQFF	TGTGCCAGCAGCAACGGGGGGGGTAATGAGCAGTTCTTC	TRBD2	many	13	TRBV5-6	TRBJ2-1
CASRLLAGGRGEQFF	TGTGCCAGCAGGCTACTAGCGGGGGGGCGGGGGGAGCAGTTCTTC	TRBD2	few	15	TRBV12-3/TRBV12-4	TRBJ2-1
CSARRQMNTEAFF	TGCAGTGCTAGAAGACAGATGAACACTGAAGCTTTCTTT	-	many	13	TRBV20-1	TRBJ1-1
CASSLLADKTTDTQYF	TGCGCCAGCAGCCTCCTTGCGGACAAGACCACAGATACGCAGTATTTT	-	-	16	TRBV5-1	TRBJ2-3
CSARVSTSGGWQFF	TGCAGTGCTAGAGTCTCGACTAGCGGAGGTTGGCAGTTCTTC	TRBD2	-	14	TRBV20-1	TRBJ2-1
CSVYRGTTSSTDTQYF	TGCAGCGTTTACCGGGGTACAACCTCTAGCACAGATACGCAGTATTTT	-	many	16	TRBV29-1	TRBJ2-3
CASSEGTSGTIQETQYF	TGTGCCAGCAGCGAAGGGACTAGCGGGACGATCCAAGAGACCCAGTACTTC	TRBD2	many	17	TRBV7-9	TRBJ2-5
CASSLSGLASNEQFF	TGTGCCAGCAGCTTAAGTGGACTAGCGTCCAATGAGCAGTTCTTC	TRBD2	few	15	TRBV7-8	TRBJ2-1
CASTTGDRSQPQHF	TGTGCCAGCACGACAGGGGATCGGAGTCAGCCCCAGCATTTT	TRBD1	-	14	TRBV28	TRBJ1-5
CASSVRDNYNEQFF	TGTGCCAGCAGCGTCCGGGACAACTACAATGAGCAGTTCTTC	-	many	14	TRBV5-8	TRBJ2-1
CASWGNLRGSTDTQYF	TGTGCCAGCTGGGGAAACCTCAGGGGCAGCACAGATACGCAGTATTTT	-	few	16	TRBV6-2/TRBV6-3	TRBJ2-3
CATSGDTGSLQETQYF	TGTGCCACCAGCGGCGATACAGGTAGCCTCCAAGAGACCCAGTACTTC	-	few	16	TRBV15	TRBJ2-5
CSVERTRPNNEQFF	TGCAGCGTTGAGCGGACTAGGCCCAACAATGAGCAGTTCTTC	TRBD2	few	14	TRBV29-1	TRBJ2-1
CASSLQGTNTEAFF	TGTGCCAGCAGCTTACAGGGTACGAACACTGAAGCTTTCTTT	-	many	14	TRBV7-9	TRBJ1-1
CSARAGRVQETQYF	TGCAGTGCTAGAGCGGGCAGGGTCCAAGAGACCCAGTACTTC	-	many	14	TRBV20-1	TRBJ2-5
CASKGHQGARRNEKLFF	TGCGCCAGCAAGGGTCACCAGGGGGCGCGGAGAAATGAAAAACTGTTTTTT	TRBD1	-	17	TRBV5-1	TRBJ1-4
CASSYSRVSEQFF	TGTGCCAGCAGTTACTCGAGGGTTAGTGAGCAGTTCTTC	-	many	13	TRBV12-3/TRBV12-4	TRBJ2-1
CASSFGTYYYEQYF	TGTGCCAGCAGCTTCGGGACTTATTATTACGAGCAGTACTTC	-	few	14	TRBV3-1	TRBJ2-7
CASSLVATGTYEQYF	TGTGCCAGCAGCTTAGTTGCGACCGGCACCTACGAGCAGTACTTC	-	few	15	TRBV7-6	TRBJ2-7
CASSLAGWSGDSYNEQFF	TGTGCCAGCAGCTTAGCGGGCTGGAGCGGAGACTCCTACAATGAGCAGTTCTTC	-	few	18	TRBV11-1	TRBJ2-1
CSATPRTGAVSYTF	TGCAGTGCTACCCCCCGGACAGGGGCAGTTAGCTACACCTTC	TRBD1	many	14	TRBV20-1	TRBJ1-2
CASSLETQYF	TGTGCCAGCAGCTTGGAGACCCAGTACTTC	-	many	10	TRBV7-9	TRBJ2-5
CSARDSRDLSNEQFF	TGCAGTGCTAGAGATTCCCGGGACTTAAGCAATGAGCAGTTCTTC	-	-	15	TRBV20-1	TRBJ2-1
CASSLLPGGEQPQHF	TGCGCCAGCAGCTTGTTACCAGGGGGTGAGCAGCCCCAGCATTTT	TRBD1	many	15	TRBV5-1	TRBJ1-5
CASSLAPAGASYNEQFF	TGTGCCAGCAGTTTAGCGCCGGCGGGGGCCTCCTACAATGAGCAGTTCTTC	-	few	17	TRBV12-3/TRBV12-4	TRBJ2-1
CASSQGNLRVVYNEQFF	TGCGCCAGCAGCCAAGGCAATCTGAGGGTAGTATACAATGAGCAGTTCTTC	-	-	17	TRBV4-1	TRBJ2-1
CASSLNRGRPAGVYEQYF	TGTGCCAGCAGTTTGAACAGGGGGCGACCAGCGGGAGTCTACGAGCAGTACTTC	-	-	18	TRBV12-3/TRBV12-4	TRBJ2-7
CASSGISRETQYF	TGTGCCAGCAGCGGGATATCTAGGGAGACCCAGTACTTC	-	few	13	TRBV25-1	TRBJ2-5
CSASIGNNQPQHF	TGCAGTGCTAGTATAGGGAACAATCAGCCCCAGCATTTT	-	-	13	TRBV20-1	TRBJ1-5
CAIRNTATSTDTQYF	TGTGCCATCAGGAATACAGCGACTAGCACAGATACGCAGTATTTT	-	few	15	TRBV10-3	TRBJ2-3
CAISLHSGSSGANVLTF	TGTGCCATTAGTCTCCACTCAGGAAGCTCTGGGGCCAACGTCCTGACTTTC	-	few	17	TRBV10-3	TRBJ2-6
CASSWDGNSNQPQHF	TGCGCCAGCAGCTGGGACGGAAATAGCAATCAGCCCCAGCATTTT	-	-	15	TRBV5-1	TRBJ1-5
CASSLAGQGMYGYTF	TGTGCCAGCAGTTTAGCCGGACAGGGGATGTATGGCTACACCTTC	TRBD1	many	15	TRBV12-3/TRBV12-4	TRBJ1-2
CASSQGKGLPPQHF	TGTGCCAGCAGCCAGGGGAAGGGCCTACCGCCCCAGCATTTT	-	-	14	TRBV3-1	TRBJ1-5
CATSDSGTGLIGELFF	TGTGCCACCAGTGATTCCGGGACAGGCCTAATCGGGGAGCTGTTTTTT	TRBD1	few	16	TRBV24-1	TRBJ2-2
CASTGGGAYNEQFF	TGCGCCAGCACGGGCGGGGGGGCCTACAATGAGCAGTTCTTC	TRBD2	many	14	TRBV5-1	TRBJ2-1